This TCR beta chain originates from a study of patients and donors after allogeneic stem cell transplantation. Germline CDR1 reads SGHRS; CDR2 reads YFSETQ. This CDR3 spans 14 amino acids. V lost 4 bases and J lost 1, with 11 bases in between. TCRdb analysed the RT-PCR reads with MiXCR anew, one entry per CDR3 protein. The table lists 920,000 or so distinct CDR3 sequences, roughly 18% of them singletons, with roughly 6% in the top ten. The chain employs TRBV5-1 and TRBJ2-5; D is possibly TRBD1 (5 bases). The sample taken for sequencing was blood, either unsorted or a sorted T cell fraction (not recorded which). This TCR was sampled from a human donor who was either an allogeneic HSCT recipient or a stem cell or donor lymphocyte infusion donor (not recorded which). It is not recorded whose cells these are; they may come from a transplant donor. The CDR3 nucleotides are TGCGCCAGCAGCCCACGGACACCCCAAGAGACCCAGTACTTC. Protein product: CASSPRTPQETQYF.